These 15 T cell receptor beta chains came from one sample sequenced in a study of blood T cell repertoires in COVID-19. Clones were sequenced by immunoSEQ multiplex PCR, and TCRdb holds only the in-frame ones, with some missing. The sample consists of about 440,000 clones, 70% to 90% of them appearing once. The sequenced sample was PBMCs or T cells enriched from blood (not recorded which). These receptors were obtained from a woman between 18 and 29 years old with acute COVID-19.

This chain joins TRBV29-1 and TRBJ2-3; D gene uncertain. Germline CDR1 SQVTM, CDR2 ANQGSEA. With 0 bases removed from V and 4 bases from J, the gap between germline ends came to 5 bases. The CDR3 is made up of 12 amino acids. The CDR3: CSVEEAPDTQYF. The CDR3 DNA reads TGCAGCGTTGAAGAAGCCCCAGATACGCAGTATTTT.

This CDR3 is CASTLSGNTIYF. CDR3 DNA: TGTGCCAGCACCCTTTCTGGAAACACCATATATTTT. V is TRBV28 and J is TRBJ1-3; D gene ambiguous. In germline, CDR1 is MDHEN, CDR2 SYDVKM. Deletions cut 7 bases from V and 1 base from J, with 5 bases between. This CDR3 region has 12 residues.

The chain employs TRBV6-5 and TRBJ1-3; D gene uncertain. The CDR3 runs 15 residues. The V end lost 5 bases, the J end lost 0 bases, and 11 bases lay between the germline ends. Per germline, CDR1 MNHEY and CDR2 SVGAGI. CDR3 sequence reads: CASSIDTLSGNTIYF. The CDR3 coding sequence is TGTGCCAGCAGTATAGACACCCTCTCTGGAAACACCATATATTTT.

V and J are TRBV6-2 or TRBV6-3 and TRBJ1-1; D is possibly TRBD1 (6 bases). V lost 1 base and J 0 bases, leaving 9 bases between the germline ends. The CDR3 extends over 15 amino acids. Germline V gene data show CDR1 as MNHEY and CDR2 as SVGEGT. The CDR3 nucleotides read TGTGCCAGCAGTTACTTCAGGGGAATGAACACTGAAGCTTTCTTT. It is translated as CASSYFRGMNTEAFF.

This clone was seen a handful of times. The chain has TRBV11-3 and TRBJ2-1, with 11 bases lining up with TRBD1. V was pared by 5 bases and J by 6 bases, with 6 bases of the junction left unmatched. Germline V gene data show CDR1 as SGHNT and CDR2 as YENEEA. This CDR3 is built from 15 residues. CDR3 nucleotides: TGTGCCAGCAGCCTAGGACAGGGGGCCCGCAATGAGCAGTTCTTC. It encodes CASSLGQGARNEQFF.

In nucleotides, the CDR3 is TGTGCCAGCAGGCAGGGTTTCCCAGATACGCAGTATTTT. As protein: CASRQGFPDTQYF. The V and J genes are TRBV2 and TRBJ2-3; D possibly corresponds to TRBD1 (5 bases). From germline, CDR1 is SNHLY and CDR2 FYNNEI. This CDR3 contains 13 residues. V dropped 6 bases and J dropped 4 bases, with 11 bases sitting between them.

This chain links TRBV5-4 with TRBJ2-1; a possible D gene is TRBD2 (6 bases). V lost 4 bases and J lost 8, with 10 bases in between. The CDR3 runs 12 residues. Germline CDR1 SGHNT, CDR2 YYREEE (reference sequence). CDR3 nucleotides: TGTGCCAGCAGCCCCGGGGGACATGAGCAGTTCTTC. This sequence encodes CASSPGGHEQFF. The full variable domain, with the rest looked up from reference TRBV5-4 and TRBJ2-1, is ETGVTQSPTHLIKTRGQQVTLRCSSQSGHNTVSWYQQALGQGPQFIFQYYREEENGRGNFPPRFSGLQFPNYSSELNVNALELDDSALYLCASSPGGHEQFFGPGTRLTVL.

The chain employs TRBV28 and TRBJ1-4, with a possible D match to TRBD1 (6 bases). Germline V gene sequence: CDR1 MDHEN, CDR2 SYDVKM. The germline V and J ends were trimmed by 5 bases and 0 bases, with 19 bases remaining between them. The CDR3 sequence is 18 residues long. CDR3 region: CASSLYGQSRATNEKLFF. The CDR3 DNA follows: TGTGCCAGCAGTCTCTATGGACAGTCGAGGGCAACTAATGAAAAACTGTTTTTT.

The chain recombines TRBV19 with TRBJ2-7, with 7 bases fitting TRBD2. The CDR3 has 14 residues. With V trimmed by 5 bases and J by 1 base, 5 bases remained unmatched. The germline CDR1 and CDR2 sequences are LNHDA and SQIVND (reference sequence). CDR3 residues: CASSVASGSYEQYF. In nucleotides, the CDR3 is TGTGCCAGTAGTGTGGCTAGCGGATCCTACGAGCAGTACTTC.

The V and J genes are TRBV18 and TRBJ2-2; D call uncertain. The CDR3 totals 17 residues. CDR1 KGHSH and CDR2 LQKENI come from the germline V gene. Trimming stripped 0 bases from V and 2 bases from J, with 13 bases between. CDR3 DNA: TGTGCCAGCTCACCACCGCGTGCGCTTCAAAACACCGGGGAGCTGTTTTTT. This codes for CASSPPRALQNTGELFF.

The CDR3 coding sequence is TGTGCCAGCAGGTCACAGGGGTCTGGAAACACCATATATTTT. Translated, it gives CASRSQGSGNTIYF. The rearrangement joins TRBV2 to TRBJ1-3; 7 bases match TRBD1. CDR3 size: 14 residues. Per the germline V gene, CDR1 is SNHLY and CDR2 is FYNNEI. Trimming cost V 6 bases and J 1 base; bases outside gene matches: 3. Complete variable domain (other parts from reference TRBV2 and TRBJ1-3): EPEVTQTPSHQVTQMGQEVILRCVPISNHLYFYWYRQILGQKVEFLVSFYNNEISEKSEIFDDQFSVERPDGSNFTLKIRSTKLEDSAMYFCASRSQGSGNTIYFGEGSWLTVV.

The chain employs TRBV28 and TRBJ2-4; the D gene is possibly TRBD2 (5 bases). V shed 3 bases and J shed 0 bases, with 12 bases lying between them. The V gene's germline CDR1 is MDHEN and CDR2 SYDVKM. This CDR3 has 16 amino acids. In DNA, the CDR3 is TGTGCCAGCAGTTTTTTGGGAGACCTAGCCAAAAACATTCAGTACTTC. This codes for CASSFLGDLAKNIQYF.

The genes are TRBV10-3 and TRBJ2-7, with D possibly being TRBD1 (5 bases). V was trimmed by 0 bases and J by 3 bases, leaving 12 bases between them. This CDR3 is 15 amino acids long. Germline lookup yields CDR1 ENHRY and CDR2 SYGVKD. The CDR3 region is CAISESVGAFYEQYF. The CDR3 DNA is TGTGCCATCAGTGAGTCGGTAGGGGCGTTCTACGAGCAGTACTTC.

The rearrangement joins TRBV19 to TRBJ2-3; the match to TRBD2 covers 12 bases. The CDR3 consists of 19 residues. Germline CDR1 and CDR2: LNHDA and SQIVND (reference sequence). The V and J ends lost 3 bases and 0 bases, in that order; junction bases with no gene match: 10. The CDR3 DNA is TGTGCCAGTAGTATGGTCGGCGAAGGACTAGCGGGGAGCACAGATACGCAGTATTTT. This gives the protein CASSMVGEGLAGSTDTQYF.

This chain joins TRBV19 and TRBJ1-1; D not certain. Trimming cost V 0 bases and J 5 bases, with 13 bases left between them. The V gene's germline CDR1 is LNHDA and CDR2 SQIVND (reference sequence). The CDR3 contains 15 residues. The CDR3 DNA sequence: TGTGCCAGTAGTATAGAAGCAGGTTTCGCGACTGAAGCTTTCTTT. Residues: CASSIEAGFATEAFF. Filled out from reference TRBV19 and TRBJ1-1, the complete variable domain reads DGGITQSPKYLFRKEGQNVTLSCEQNLNHDAMYWYRQDPGQGLRLIYYSQIVNDFQKGDIAEGYSVSREKKESFPLTVTSAQKNPTAFYLCASSIEAGFATEAFFGQGTRLTVV.